The 26 T cell receptor beta chains presented below share a single source sample, sequenced in a study of cytomegalovirus exposure and HLA in healthy donors. The PCR had 60 Vbeta and 13 Jbeta primers. Measured with immunoSEQ multiplex PCR; TCRdb has only the in-frame clones, and not every one. The table lists fewer than 200,000 clones, more than 65% of them singletons, with less than 2% in the top ten. Sequencing was carried out using PBMCs. Receptor source: a male donor in good health and CMV-seronegative.

The chain combines TRBV27 with TRBJ2-7; D is possibly TRBD1 (5 bases). The CDR3 runs 13 residues. V was trimmed by 5 bases and J by 4 bases, leaving 12 bases between them. In germline, CDR1 is MNHEY, CDR2 SMNVEV (reference sequence). The CDR3 nucleotides are TGTGCCAGCAGTGACAGTGTCCTTTACGAGCAGTACTTC. Encoded protein: CASSDSVLYEQYF.

The table lists this clone with a few counts. The genes are TRBV11-3 and TRBJ2-7; TRBD2 aligns across 9 bases. V lost 2 bases and J lost 5; bases outside the gene matches: 4. Germline V lookup: CDR1 SGHNT, CDR2 YENEEA. This CDR3 spans 14 amino acids. The CDR3 nucleotides are TGTGCCAGCAGCTTAATGGGACTAGCTCACGAGCAGTACTTC. This codes for CASSLMGLAHEQYF.

The rearrangement links TRBV6-1 to TRBJ1-3; D uncertain. The CDR3 is 16 residues long. Trimming took off 0 bases at V and 2 bases at J, with 11 bases between the two ends. Germline V gene sequence: CDR1 MNHNS, CDR2 SASEGT. CDR3 loop: CASSEAGGPPGNTIYF. CDR3 nucleotides: TGTGCCAGCAGTGAAGCCGGAGGGCCGCCTGGAAACACCATATATTTT.

This clone was seen only a few times. The chain has TRBV9 and TRBJ1-2; D gene uncertain. Germline assignment: CDR1 SGDLS and CDR2 YYNGEE. The CDR3 loop spans 16 amino acids. The V end was cut by 4 bases, the J end by 4 bases, with 20 bases between. In DNA form, the CDR3 reads TGTGCCAGCAGCCGAACCGATGCAGTGCGGGCCTATGGCTACACCTTC. Translating gives CASSRTDAVRAYGYTF.

The chain couples TRBV2 to TRBJ1-1, with a weak D call TRBD1 (6 bases). The CDR3 extends over 13 amino acids. Trimming shortened V by 6 bases and J by 4 bases, and 12 bases separated the two germline ends. Germline V gene lookup returns CDR1 SNHLY and CDR2 FYNNEI. The CDR3 bases are TGTGCCAGCAGGCACAGGGTGAGCACTGAAGCTTTCTTT. It codes for CASRHRVSTEAFF.

This clone was seen just once. This chain links TRBV29-1 with TRBJ1-2, with 8 bases lining up with TRBD1. The CDR3 spans 16 residues. Germline assignment: CDR1 SQVTM and CDR2 ANQGSEA. The trim removed 1 base at V and 2 bases at J, leaving 9 bases unmatched. The CDR3 loop reads CSVEGGGGTGNYGYTF. The CDR3 DNA follows: TGCAGCGTTGAAGGGGGTGGAGGGACAGGAAACTATGGCTACACCTTC.

This chain links TRBV9 with TRBJ1-4, with D unresolved. The CDR3 spans 12 residues. Trimming shortened V by 2 bases and J by 7 bases, and 6 bases separated the two germline ends. Looked up from germline, CDR1 is SGDLS and CDR2 is YYNGEE. Here the CDR3 DNA reads TGTGCCAGCAGCGTGCGGGGTGAAAAACTGTTTTTT. Translated: CASSVRGEKLFF.

This sequence joins TRBV28 and TRBJ2-4; 8 bases agree with TRBD1. V lost 6 bases and J lost 10; bases outside the gene matches: 11. Germline CDR1 and CDR2: MDHEN and SYDVKM. This CDR3 spans 14 amino acids. CDR3 bases: TGTGCCAGCAGCCCCCCGGGGACAGGCCTGATTCAGTACTTC. Translation gives CASSPPGTGLIQYF.

This clone has more than one count but fewer than ten. The V and J genes are TRBV5-1 and TRBJ2-5; D remains ambiguous. Germline V gives CDR1 SGHRS, CDR2 YFSETQ. V dropped 0 bases and J dropped 2 bases, with 5 bases sitting between them. The CDR3 extends over 13 amino acids. CDR3: CASSLDTQETQYF. CDR3 coding DNA: TGCGCCAGCAGCTTGGACACGCAAGAGACCCAGTACTTC.

The chain employs TRBV10-2 and TRBJ1-1, with 8 bases lining up with TRBD1. The V gene end was trimmed by 9 bases and the J gene end by 1 base; junction bases not matched to a gene: 4. The CDR3 is 13 residues long. The germline CDR1 and CDR2 sequences are WSHSY and SAAADI. The CDR3 protein is CARLDRGNTEAFF. As DNA, the CDR3 is TGCGCCAGGTTAGACAGGGGGAACACTGAAGCTTTCTTT.

This rearrangement joins TRBV28 to TRBJ1-3, with 8 positions matching TRBD1. This CDR3 comprises 16 residues. Germline-derived CDR1 and CDR2 are MDHEN and SYDVKM. The V and J ends lost 6 bases and 0 bases, in that order; junction bases with no gene match: 7. CDR3 coding DNA: TGTGCCAGCAGAACGGGACAGGTTATCTCTGGAAACACCATATATTTT. Protein sequence: CASRTGQVISGNTIYF.

The gene calls are TRBV6-1 and TRBJ2-2, with D possibly matching TRBD1 (5 bases). V was trimmed by 1 base and J by 3 bases, leaving 6 bases between them. This CDR3 is built from 14 residues. The V gene's germline CDR1 is MNHNS and CDR2 SASEGT. DNA of the CDR3: TGTGCCAGCAGTGAAGGGGGCTACACCGGGGAGCTGTTTTTT. This gives the protein CASSEGGYTGELFF.

This chain links TRBV25-1 with TRBJ2-3; the D is unclear. The CDR3 is 16 amino acids. Germline CDR1 reads MGHDK; CDR2 reads SYGVNS. V gave up 4 bases and J gave up 2 bases, with 16 bases separating them. The CDR3 region is CASSASLGPNTDTQYF. The CDR3 DNA is TGTGCCAGCAGTGCCTCCCTAGGTCCGAACACAGATACGCAGTATTTT. Full variable domain (outside the CDR3, taken from reference TRBV25-1 and TRBJ2-3): EADIYQTPRYLVIGTGKKITLECSQTMGHDKMYWYQQDPGMELHLIHYSYGVNSTEKGDLSSESTVSRIRTEHFPLTLESARPSHTSQYLCASSASLGPNTDTQYFGPGTRLTVL.

The chain carries TRBV10-1 and TRBJ1-4; 7 bases match TRBD1. V lost 9 bases, J lost 5 bases, and 12 bases stayed unmatched. The CDR3 loop spans 15 amino acids. Germline CDR1 reads WNHNN; CDR2 reads SYGVQD (reference sequence). CDR3 sequence: CARSQGGEDNEKLFF. The CDR3 bases are TGCGCCAGAAGTCAAGGGGGCGAAGACAATGAAAAACTGTTTTTT.

Remarks on this clone: Germline is not matched at one junction end, which may reflect a read error. The genes are TRBV7-9 and TRBJ1-5, with 10 bases lining up with TRBD1. There are 18 residues in the CDR3. Germline CDR1 is SEHNR and CDR2 is FQNEAQ (reference sequence). In DNA form, the CDR3 reads TGTTCCAGCAGCACGGGGACAGGGGTACCTAGTAGCAATCAGCCCCAGCATTTT. It is translated as CSSSTGTGVPSSNQPQHF.

The chain combines TRBV2 with TRBJ1-1, with D possibly being TRBD1 (5 bases). V was shortened by 5 bases and J by 3 bases, with 10 bases between the two germline ends. The CDR3 length is 13 residues. The germline V gene has CDR1 SNHLY and CDR2 FYNNEI. The CDR3 DNA sequence: TGTGCCAGCAGTCCCGGGACTTACACTGAAGCTTTCTTT. This sequence encodes CASSPGTYTEAFF.

This chain links TRBV7-6 with TRBJ2-5; 8 nucleotides line up with TRBD1. With the DNA end fitting TRBJ2-7 better, the J assignment may be wrong. Germline V gene data show CDR1 as SGHVS and CDR2 as FNYEAQ. The CDR3 has 14 residues. CDR3 bases: TGTGCCAGCAGCGTCCGGGACAGGTTCAACGAGCAGTACTTC. Translation gives CASSVRDRFNEQYF.

This clone was counted once. The V call is TRBV9, the J call TRBJ1-3; 8 nucleotides line up with TRBD1. V was clipped by 0 bases and J by 2 bases; unmatched bases: 16. The CDR3 consists of 20 residues. Germline V gene data show CDR1 as SGDLS and CDR2 as YYNGEE. In DNA, the CDR3 is TGTGCCAGCAGCGTAGTGAAGGACAGGGCCCCTTTCTCTGCTGGAAACACCATATATTTT. Translation: CASSVVKDRAPFSAGNTIYF.

The V gene is TRBV7-3, the J gene TRBJ2-3; the match to TRBD1 covers 7 bases. The CDR3 loop spans 17 amino acids. V lost 1 base to trimming and J lost 0 bases; unmatched junction nucleotides: 7. CDR1 and CDR2 (germline): SGHTA, FQGTGA. The CDR3: CASSLSRTGASTDTQYF. The CDR3 DNA reads TGTGCCAGCAGCTTAAGTCGGACAGGCGCTAGCACAGATACGCAGTATTTT.

The gene calls are TRBV29-1 and TRBJ2-5; 11 bases map to TRBD1. The DNA matches TRBJ2-7 better at its end, which makes the J call doubtful. This CDR3 comprises 14 residues. CDR1 is SQVTM, CDR2 ANQGSEA, per germline. The CDR3 spells CSVPVRDRGYEQYF. For the CDR3, the DNA is TGCAGCGTCCCCGTCCGGGACAGGGGGTACGAGCAGTACTTC.

The chain combines TRBV11-1 with TRBJ2-7, with no clear D. Germline lookup yields CDR1 SGHAT and CDR2 FQDESV (reference sequence). V lost 5 bases to trimming and J lost 0 bases, with 17 bases between them. The CDR3 consists of 16 residues. The DNA for the CDR3 is TGTGCCAGCAGCGATACGCAGCGTGTTAGCTCCTACGAGCAGTACTTC. This encodes CASSDTQRVSSYEQYF.

This chain uses TRBV9 with TRBJ1-3; D is unclear. V lost 0 bases, J lost 0 bases, and 13 bases lay in between. This CDR3 spans 17 amino acids. Germline loops: CDR1 SGDLS, CDR2 YYNGEE. The CDR3 spells CASSVDSGPSSGNTIYF. The DNA for the CDR3 is TGTGCCAGCAGCGTAGATTCAGGCCCGAGCTCTGGAAACACCATATATTTT.

The rearrangement uses TRBV19 and TRBJ2-1; weak D call: TRBD2 (5 bases). CDR1 is LNHDA and CDR2 is SQIVND in the germline V gene (reference sequence). With 3 bases removed from V and 7 bases from J, the gap between germline ends came to 16 bases. The CDR3 has 15 amino acids. As DNA, the CDR3 is TGTGCCAGTAGTATTAGCGACTTCTCGGGGAATGAGCAGTTCTTC. This translates into CASSISDFSGNEQFF.

V gene TRBV5-1 combines with J gene TRBJ2-1; 7 bases align to TRBD2. CDR1 is SGHRS, CDR2 YFSETQ, per germline. The trim removed 1 base at V and 4 bases at J, leaving 2 bases unmatched. The CDR3 runs to 14 residues. The DNA of the CDR3 is TGCGCCAGCAGCTTGACTAGCGAATACAATGAGCAGTTCTTC. It is translated as CASSLTSEYNEQFF.

This chain links TRBV18 with TRBJ1-6, with 10 bases aligning to TRBD1. Germline loops: CDR1 KGHSH, CDR2 LQKENI. The CDR3 totals 16 residues. V shed 6 bases and J 7 bases; nucleotides not matched to a gene: 9. The chain's CDR3 is CASSAGTGESNSPLHF. The CDR3 nucleotides are TGTGCCAGCTCGGCCGGGACAGGGGAGAGCAATTCACCCCTCCACTTT.

The chain couples TRBV6-5 to TRBJ1-5, with D unclear. Trimming removed 0 bases at V and 7 bases at J, with 13 bases between. Germline assignment: CDR1 MNHEY and CDR2 SVGAGI. This CDR3 has 15 residues. The CDR3 DNA sequence: TGTGCCAGCAGTTACTCGGTCCGGTCGGGGCAGCCCCAGCATTTT. Translation gives CASSYSVRSGQPQHF.